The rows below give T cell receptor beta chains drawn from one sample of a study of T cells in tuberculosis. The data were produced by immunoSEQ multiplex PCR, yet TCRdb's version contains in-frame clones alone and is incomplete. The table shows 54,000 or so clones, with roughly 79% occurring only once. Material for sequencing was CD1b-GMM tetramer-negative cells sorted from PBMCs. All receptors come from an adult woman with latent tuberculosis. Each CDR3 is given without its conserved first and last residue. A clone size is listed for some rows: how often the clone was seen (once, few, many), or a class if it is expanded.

cdr3_aa: ASSSRAPIGTSGPPGQF
j_call: TRBJ2-1
clone_size: .
v_call: TRBV5-5

cdr3_aa: ASSYQGHEQY
j_call: TRBJ2-7
clone_size: .
v_call: TRBV6-1

cdr3_aa: ASSPGLAGGVGDTQY
j_call: TRBJ2-3
clone_size: .
v_call: TRBV27

cdr3_aa: ASSPRGLAGGGEQF
j_call: TRBJ2-1
clone_size: .
v_call: TRBV7-3

cdr3_aa: ATSRQGQGSYEQY
j_call: TRBJ2-7
clone_size: .
v_call: TRBV15

cdr3_aa: ASRIPGQLNTEAF
j_call: TRBJ1-1
clone_size: once
v_call: TRBV11-2

cdr3_aa: ASSFEAGGGYT
j_call: TRBJ1-2
clone_size: .
v_call: TRBV27

cdr3_aa: ASSRTGQGRTF
j_call: TRBJ1-1
clone_size: .
v_call: TRBV5-5

cdr3_aa: ASSQATLGSPLH
j_call: TRBJ1-6
clone_size: few
v_call: TRBV14

cdr3_aa: ASSQGTGGEQY
j_call: TRBJ2-7
clone_size: .
v_call: TRBV7-9